What follows are 32 T cell receptor beta chains derived from one specimen sequenced in a study of blood T cell repertoires in COVID-19. The method was immunoSEQ multiplex PCR; TCRdb's version includes in-frame clones alone and lacks a portion of them. Of about 220,000 clones in the sample, around four fifths were seen once. Sequencing used peripheral blood. The receptor set was obtained from a woman aged 40 to 50 with active or convalescent COVID-19.

This chain links TRBV13 with TRBJ2-5; D not certain. The CDR3 sequence is 11 residues long. CDR1 is PRHDT and CDR2 is FYEKMQ in the germline V gene (reference sequence). Trimming stripped 10 bases from V and 3 bases from J, with 9 bases between. The CDR3 coding sequence is TGTGCCATCTTATTTGAAGAGACCCAGTACTTC. As protein: CAILFEETQYF.

V usage is TRBV12-1 and J usage is TRBJ2-7; TRBD2, as called in the table, went unchecked against the DNA. TRBV12-1 is shown as a pseudogene. The CDR3 loop spans 15 amino acids. CDR3 coding DNA: TGTGCCAGCAGCGATCAGCGGGGGGGCCAGTACGAGCAGTACTTC. Protein product: CASSDQRGGQYEQYF.

The chain joins TRBV7-3 to TRBJ2-2, with TRBD1 identical over 7 bases. The J segment lost 0 bases and the V segment lost 2 bases, leaving 12 bases of the junction unmatched. The CDR3 is 19 residues long. CDR1 is SGHTA and CDR2 is FQGTGA in the germline V gene. The CDR3 DNA is TGTGCCAGCAGCTTAGGCCCCCCTCCGACAGGGACGAACACCGGGGAGCTGTTTTTT. This sequence encodes CASSLGPPPTGTNTGELFF. The variable domain in full, with the rest retrieved from reference TRBV7-3 and TRBJ2-2, is GAGVSQTPSNKVTEKGKYVELRCDPISGHTALYWYRQSLGQGPEFLIYFQGTGAADDSGLPNDRFFAVRPEGSVSTLKIQRTERGDSAVYLCASSLGPPPTGTNTGELFFGEGSRLTVL.

The genes are TRBV13 and TRBJ1-4; 11 nucleotides align to TRBD1. CDR1 and CDR2 from the germline V gene are PRHDT and FYEKMQ (reference sequence). The CDR3 has 14 residues. V lost 4 bases, J lost 7 bases, and 2 bases stayed unmatched. The CDR3 protein is CASSSGQGVEKLFF. The CDR3 nucleotides read TGTGCCAGCAGCTCGGGACAGGGGGTTGAAAAACTGTTTTTT.

CDR3 sequence (DNA): TGTGCCAGCAGTTTCCGGGACAGGGGCGCTTACTACGAGCAGTACTTC. It translates to CASSFRDRGAYYEQYF. The V call is TRBV28, the J call TRBJ2-7, with 10 bases that match TRBD1. V was pared by 3 bases and J by 3 bases, with 8 bases of the junction left unmatched. The CDR3 length is 16 residues. Looked up from germline, CDR1 is MDHEN and CDR2 is SYDVKM. Combining the CDR3 with reference TRBV28 and TRBJ2-7 gives the whole variable domain DVKVTQSSRYLVKRTGEKVFLECVQDMDHENMFWYRQDPGLGLRLIYFSYDVKMKEKGDIPEGYSVSREKKERFSLILESASTNQTSMYLCASSFRDRGAYYEQYFGPGTRLTVT.

The V and J genes are TRBV19 and TRBJ1-2; possibly TRBD1 for D (6 bases). Trimming stripped 3 bases from V and 5 bases from J, with 16 bases between. Germline-derived CDR1 and CDR2 are LNHDA and SQIVND (reference sequence). There are 15 residues in the CDR3. CDR3 in DNA: TGTGCCAGTAGTATCGCAGGTACTCAGGGGTATGGCTACACCTTC. Its protein is CASSIAGTQGYGYTF.

The CDR3 spells CSASPEMGGGYEQYF. CDR3 bases: TGCAGTGCTAGTCCCGAGATGGGGGGGGGCTACGAGCAGTACTTC. The rearrangement links TRBV20-1 to TRBJ2-7; 7 nucleotides align to TRBD2. Trimming removed 3 bases from V and 3 bases from J; junction bases left unmatched: 11. The CDR3 runs 15 residues. CDR1 and CDR2 (germline): DFQATT, SNEGSKA (reference sequence).

The chain is built from TRBV18 and TRBJ2-1; TRBD2 matches at 13 bases. This CDR3 region has 14 residues. The germline V gene encodes CDR1 KGHSH and CDR2 LQKENI. The ends lost 6 bases at V and 9 bases at J; junction bases unmatched: 5. CDR3: CASSEGLAGFEQFF. The DNA for the CDR3 is TGTGCCAGCTCCGAGGGACTAGCGGGATTTGAGCAGTTCTTC. The full variable domain, completed using reference TRBV18 and TRBJ2-1, is NAGVMQNPRHLVRRRGQEARLRCSPMKGHSHVYWYRQLPEEGLKFMVYLQKENIIDESGMPKERFSAEFPKEGPSILRIQQVVRGDSAAYFCASSEGLAGFEQFFGPGTRLTVL.

The V and J genes are TRBV11-2 and TRBJ1-6; TRBD1 agrees at 7 bases. The CDR3 length is 14 residues. With V trimmed by 5 bases and J by 8 bases, 6 bases remained unmatched. In germline, CDR1 is SGHAT, CDR2 FQNNGV. The CDR3 sequence is CASSIQGMYSPLHF. CDR3 bases: TGTGCCAGCAGCATACAGGGGATGTATTCACCCCTCCACTTT.

This clone showed up just once. In DNA form, the CDR3 reads TGTGCCAGCAGTGAACGGGGACAGGGGCACGCTAATGAAAAACTGTTTTTT. It translates to CASSERGQGHANEKLFF. This chain links TRBV6-1 with TRBJ1-4, with 10 positions matching TRBD1. This CDR3 has 17 amino acids. V was clipped by 2 bases and J by 3 bases; unmatched bases: 6. Germline values: CDR1 MNHNS, CDR2 SASEGT.

V gene TRBV18 combines with J gene TRBJ1-5, with 11 positions matching TRBD1. This CDR3 has 14 amino acids. The V segment lost 6 bases and the J segment 6 bases; nucleotides outside the gene matches: 4. CDR1 and CDR2 from the germline V gene are KGHSH and LQKENI. The DNA of the CDR3 is TGTGCCAGCTCTCCCGGGACAGGGGGTCAGCCCCAGCATTTT. This encodes CASSPGTGGQPQHF. Full variable domain (rest looked up from reference TRBV18 and TRBJ1-5): NAGVMQNPRHLVRRRGQEARLRCSPMKGHSHVYWYRQLPEEGLKFMVYLQKENIIDESGMPKERFSAEFPKEGPSILRIQQVVRGDSAAYFCASSPGTGGQPQHFGDGTRLSIL.

This clone turned up a few times. The genes are TRBV5-4 and TRBJ1-4; 9 bases match TRBD1. Germline lookup yields CDR1 SGHNT and CDR2 YYREEE (reference sequence). After removal of 2 bases from V and 5 bases from J, the junction contained 4 bases not matched to a gene. The CDR3 covers 15 residues. For the CDR3, the DNA is TGTGCCAGCAGCTTACCGGGACAGGGAAATGAAAAACTGTTTTTT. Translated: CASSLPGQGNEKLFF.

This clone was found a few times. The rearrangement links TRBV28 to TRBJ1-6; D might be TRBD1 (5 bases). V shed 6 bases and J shed 8 bases, with 14 bases lying between them. This CDR3 is 14 amino acids long. The germline CDR1 and CDR2 sequences are MDHEN and SYDVKM. In DNA, the CDR3 is TGTGCCAGCAGGGGGACTGGGAGGGATTCACCCCTCCACTTT. This encodes CASRGTGRDSPLHF. The full variable domain, with the rest looked up from reference TRBV28 and TRBJ1-6, is DVKVTQSSRYLVKRTGEKVFLECVQDMDHENMFWYRQDPGLGLRLIYFSYDVKMKEKGDIPEGYSVSREKKERFSLILESASTNQTSMYLCASRGTGRDSPLHFGNGTRLTVT.

This clone appeared once. The chain employs TRBV5-1 and TRBJ1-5; 9 bases align to TRBD1. The CDR3 is 15 amino acids. Trimming removed 1 base from V and 3 bases from J; junction bases left unmatched: 2. The germline V gene encodes CDR1 SGHRS and CDR2 YFSETQ. CDR3 sequence reads: CASSLTGGNNQPQHF. CDR3 bases: TGCGCCAGCAGCTTGACAGGGGGCAACAATCAGCCCCAGCATTTT. Looking up the rest from reference TRBV5-1 and TRBJ1-5 gives the full variable domain: KAGVTQTPRYLIKTRGQQVTLSCSPISGHRSVSWYQQTPGQGLQFLFEYFSETQRNKGNFPGRFSGRQFSNSRSEMNVSTLELGDSALYLCASSLTGGNNQPQHFGDGTRLSIL.

The chain carries TRBV10-3 and TRBJ1-2; D call uncertain. CDR3 length: 12 residues. Germline CDR1 and CDR2: ENHRY and SYGVKD. The CDR3 loop is CAITDGDYGYTF. The CDR3 bases are TGTGCTATTACCGACGGAGACTATGGCTACACCTTC.

The chain carries TRBV19 and TRBJ1-6, with a tentative D call TRBD1 (5 bases). The V and J ends lost 6 bases and 4 bases respectively, with 7 bases between them. CDR1 is LNHDA and CDR2 is SQIVND in the germline V gene (reference sequence). This CDR3 region has 13 residues. The CDR3 DNA reads TGTGCCAGTAGGGACACTTATAATTCACCCCTCCACTTT. Translating gives CASRDTYNSPLHF.

V and J are TRBV5-6 and TRBJ2-5; 8 bases line up with TRBD1. Germline V CDR1 and CDR2: SGHDT, YYEEEE. The CDR3 runs to 16 residues. With 4 bases clipped from V and 5 bases from J, the junction kept 13 bases outside the gene matches. This CDR3 is CASSQGQGRGYETQYF. The CDR3 region has the DNA TGTGCCAGCAGCCAAGGACAGGGTAGGGGGTATGAGACCCAGTACTTC.

This chain uses TRBV2 with TRBJ1-4; D is ambiguous. CDR1 is SNHLY and CDR2 is FYNNEI in the germline V gene. This CDR3 spans 14 amino acids. The V end lost 5 bases, the J end lost 0 bases, and 7 bases lay between the germline ends. CDR3 protein: CASSSTATNEKLFF. In DNA, the CDR3 is TGTGCCAGCAGTTCCACTGCAACTAATGAAAAACTGTTTTTT.

The chain joins TRBV10-3 to TRBJ2-1, with D possibly being TRBD2 (6 bases). Germline CDR1 ENHRY, CDR2 SYGVKD. Trimming removed 7 bases from V and 10 bases from J, with 23 bases in between. The CDR3 totals 15 residues. As DNA, the CDR3 is TGTGCCATCAACGGGGGTGGCCGGCAATCTTGGGAGCAGTTCTTC. This sequence encodes CAINGGGRQSWEQFF.

The rearrangement links TRBV28 to TRBJ1-1, with TRBD1 as a possible D gene (5 bases). Germline V gene lookup returns CDR1 MDHEN and CDR2 SYDVKM. V gave up 5 bases and J gave up 0 bases, with 13 bases separating them. CDR3 size: 15 residues. CDR3 sequence: CASSGGGIMNTEAFF. CDR3 coding DNA: TGTGCCAGCAGTGGGGGGGGGATCATGAACACTGAAGCTTTCTTT. Using reference TRBV28 and TRBJ1-1 for the parts outside the CDR3, the full variable domain is DVKVTQSSRYLVKRTGEKVFLECVQDMDHENMFWYRQDPGLGLRLIYFSYDVKMKEKGDIPEGYSVSREKKERFSLILESASTNQTSMYLCASSGGGIMNTEAFFGQGTRLTVV.

This sequence joins TRBV30 and TRBJ1-2; D uncertain. Between the trimmed V and J ends, which lost 4 bases and 0 bases, there was a span of 12 bases. The germline CDR1 and CDR2 sequences are GTSNPN and SVGIG (reference sequence). The length of the CDR3 is 14 residues. CDR3 residues: CAWNSGIANYGYTF. The CDR3 DNA is TGTGCCTGGAACAGCGGGATAGCTAACTATGGCTACACCTTC.

The chain combines TRBV11-2 with TRBJ1-1, with 9 bases fitting TRBD1. The CDR3 loop spans 18 amino acids. CDR1 SGHAT and CDR2 FQNNGV come from the germline V gene. Trimming at V came to 3 bases and at J to 0 bases, leaving 11 bases not matched to a gene. The CDR3 loop is CASSFELDRGAVNTEAFF. CDR3 sequence (DNA): TGTGCCAGCAGCTTCGAGTTGGACAGGGGTGCCGTGAACACTGAAGCTTTCTTT.

The chain joins TRBV27 to TRBJ2-7; 8 bases line up with TRBD1. The germline V gene encodes CDR1 MNHEY and CDR2 SMNVEV (reference sequence). The V segment lost 6 bases and the J segment 5 bases; nucleotides outside the gene matches: 9. The CDR3 length is 14 residues. Here the CDR3 DNA reads TGTGCCAGCAGCACCTCAGGGGGCGGGGACGAGCAGTACTTC. It yields the protein CASSTSGGGDEQYF.

This chain uses TRBV29-1 with TRBJ2-1; 9 positions agree with TRBD1. The CDR3 has 15 residues. V trimming: 4 bases; J trimming: 10 bases; junction bases outside the gene matches: 14. Germline CDR1 is SQVTM and CDR2 is ANQGSEA. The CDR3 nucleotides read TGCAGCGTTGCTTTCGGGACAGGGCAAAAAGTCGAGCAGTTCTTC. Its translation: CSVAFGTGQKVEQFF.

V is TRBV19 and J is TRBJ1-2, with D possibly TRBD1 on 5 matching bases. V gave up 9 bases and J gave up 6 bases, with 17 bases separating them. Germline V gene data show CDR1 as LNHDA and CDR2 as SQIVND (reference sequence). The CDR3 is made up of 13 amino acids. CDR3 sequence (DNA): TGTGCCAGCCACCAGATTTGGGGCCATGGCTACACCTTC. This sequence encodes CASHQIWGHGYTF.

Only a few counts were recorded for this clone. This chain links TRBV14 with TRBJ2-1; TRBD2 aligns across 13 bases. Germline V CDR1 and CDR2: SGHDN, FVKESK. Trimming cost V 4 bases and J 8 bases; bases outside gene matches: 5. CDR3 size: 15 residues. CDR3 in amino acids: CASSPLAGGIDEQFF. The CDR3 DNA follows: TGTGCCAGCAGCCCACTAGCGGGAGGGATCGATGAGCAGTTCTTC. The complete variable domain, with remaining parts taken from reference TRBV14 and TRBJ2-1, reads EAGVTQFPSHSVIEKGQTVTLRCDPISGHDNLYWYRRVMGKEIKFLLHFVKESKQDESGMPNNRFLAERTGGTYSTLKVQPAELEDSGVYFCASSPLAGGIDEQFFGPGTRLTVL.

The chain recombines TRBV6-5 with TRBJ1-1, with no clear D. CDR1 is MNHEY and CDR2 is SVGAGI in the germline V gene. The CDR3 runs to 14 residues. Trimming took off 5 bases at V and 6 bases at J, with 16 bases between the two ends. CDR3 sequence reads: CASSRPDLRAEAFF. The CDR3, as DNA: TGTGCCAGCAGTCGCCCGGACTTGCGGGCTGAAGCTTTCTTT.

Notes on this clone: Other DNA sequences in the sample encode the same CDR3. This chain uses TRBV7-9 with TRBJ1-2, with 9 bases matching TRBD1. This CDR3 spans 13 amino acids. Trimming at V came to 3 bases and at J to 4 bases, leaving 0 bases not matched to a gene. Germline V gene lookup returns CDR1 SEHNR and CDR2 FQNEAQ (reference sequence). This CDR3 is CASSLGQGYGYTF. CDR3 DNA: TGTGCCAGCAGCTTGGGACAGGGCTATGGCTACACCTTC.

The chain carries TRBV6-5 and TRBJ1-1; no clear D gene. CDR3 length equals 14 residues. V was pared by 10 bases and J by 6 bases, with 21 bases between. CDR1 is MNHEY and CDR2 is SVGAGI in the germline V gene. DNA of the CDR3: TGTGCCACTATACGAGGTGGATCTAATGCTGAAGCTTTCTTT. Translating gives CATIRGGSNAEAFF.

The rearrangement uses TRBV9 and TRBJ2-1, with D perhaps matching TRBD1 (6 bases). Trimming left V 5 bases short and J 7 bases short, with 19 bases between. The CDR3 extends over 15 amino acids. Looked up from germline, CDR1 is SGDLS and CDR2 is YYNGEE. The CDR3 reads CASRPLSSRGNEQFF. In nucleotides, the CDR3 is TGTGCCAGCAGGCCCCTTTCAAGCAGGGGAAATGAGCAGTTCTTC.

This clone was detected only a few times. This chain joins TRBV7-2 and TRBJ1-4; 10 bases are a match to TRBD1. After removal of 6 bases from V and 4 bases from J, the junction contained 5 bases not matched to a gene. This CDR3 has 15 residues. The germline CDR1 and CDR2 sequences are SGHTA and FQGNSA. CDR3 sequence: CASSYGQGVNEKLFF. The CDR3, as DNA: TGTGCCAGCAGTTACGGACAGGGGGTTAATGAAAAACTGTTTTTT.

CDR3 sequence reads: CASRGPGGHEQFF. The DNA for the CDR3 is TGCGCCAGCAGAGGGCCAGGGGGCCATGAGCAGTTCTTC. The rearrangement uses TRBV10-1 and TRBJ2-1; TRBD1 matches at 8 bases. J lost 8 bases, V lost 6 bases, and 6 bases had no gene match. This CDR3 has 13 residues. The germline gives CDR1 WNHNN, CDR2 SYGVQD (reference sequence).